The 4 T cell receptor beta chains below come from one sample, sequenced in a study of blood T cell repertoires in COVID-19. Measured with immunoSEQ multiplex PCR; TCRdb has only the in-frame clones, and not every one. This table has 78,000 or so clones, about nine tenths appearing once. Input material: peripheral blood. Receptor source: a woman in her forties or fifties with acute or convalescent COVID-19.

V usage is TRBV6-5 and J usage is TRBJ1-2; 8 nucleotides align to TRBD1. This CDR3 is 13 amino acids long. V was pared by 6 bases and J by 8 bases, with 8 bases of the junction left unmatched. Germline assignment: CDR1 MNHEY and CDR2 SVGAGI. In DNA, the CDR3 is TGTGCCAGCAGCCTGGACAGGGCGGGAGGCTACACCTTC. Translation: CASSLDRAGGYTF.

A remark on this clone: Relative to the germline gene, one junction end is altered; a read error may explain this. In nucleotides, the CDR3 is TGTGCCAGCAGCCCGCGGGGGGCCTCCGACGAGCAGTACTTC. Its translation: CASSPRGASDEQYF. V gene TRBV7-2 combines with J gene TRBJ2-7; 8 bases fit TRBD2. The CDR3 is 14 amino acids. Germline V gives CDR1 SGHTA, CDR2 FQGNSA.

This chain links TRBV4-2 with TRBJ2-1, with a possible D match to TRBD1 (5 bases). The CDR3 sequence is 14 residues long. Germline V lookup: CDR1 LGHNA, CDR2 YNFKEQ. Deletions cut 3 bases from V and 5 bases from J, with 11 bases between. The CDR3 sequence: CASSHQTENNEQFF. CDR3 nucleotides: TGTGCCAGCAGCCACCAGACAGAAAACAATGAGCAGTTCTTC.

The chain combines TRBV19 with TRBJ2-2; D is possibly TRBD2 (5 bases). V lost 3 bases and J 7 bases, leaving 12 bases between the germline ends. Germline V gene lookup returns CDR1 LNHDA and CDR2 SQIVND (reference sequence). CDR3 size: 14 residues. Here the CDR3 reads CASSIDRAGGELFF. The CDR3 DNA sequence: TGTGCCAGTAGTATCGATAGGGCGGGCGGGGAGCTGTTTTTT.